Sequencing of this T cell receptor beta chain was carried out in a study of identical twins. TCRdb reanalysed the 5' RACE reads using MiXCR and keeps one entry per CDR3 protein. The table includes roughly 1.6 million distinct CDR3 sequences, around 29% detected once. General study results and limits: Invariant cells of the MAIT and iNKT types might have partly distorted the zero-insertion analyses. Modelling approaches yielded underestimates of out-of-frame TCR alpha sharing between monozygotic twins.

This clonotype has a handful of counts. Antigen specificity is unknown. The sequencing input was cord blood. This TCR was sampled from a newborn girl in good health.

The CDR3 region has the DNA TGTGCCAGCAGTTACTCGGCTCTAGCAGCTGAGCAGTTCTTC. Translation: CASSYSALAAEQFF. The rearrangement joins TRBV6-5 to TRBJ2-1; weak D call: TRBD2 (5 bases). The germline gives CDR1 MNHEY, CDR2 SVGAGI. The V gene lost 0 bases and the J gene lost 9 bases, with 12 bases spanning the gap. The CDR3 spans 14 residues.